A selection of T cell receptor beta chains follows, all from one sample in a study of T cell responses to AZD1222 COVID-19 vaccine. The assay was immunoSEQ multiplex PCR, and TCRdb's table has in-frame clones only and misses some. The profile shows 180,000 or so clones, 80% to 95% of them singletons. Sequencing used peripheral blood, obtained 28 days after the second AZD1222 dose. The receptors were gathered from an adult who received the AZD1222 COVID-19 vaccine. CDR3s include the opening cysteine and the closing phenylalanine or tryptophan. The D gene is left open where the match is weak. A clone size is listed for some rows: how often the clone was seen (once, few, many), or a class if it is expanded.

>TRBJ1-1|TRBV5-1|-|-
TGCGCCAGCAGCTTGGTAGGAGGGGTCGCTGAAGCTTTCTTT
CASSLVGGVAEAFF
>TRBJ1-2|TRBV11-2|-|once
TGTGCCAGCAGCCATCTGACCCAGAGAGGCTACACCTTC
CASSHLTQRGYTF
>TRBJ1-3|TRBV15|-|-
TGTGCCACCAGCAGAGTTCCGCGACGGTCCGGAAACACCATATATTTT
CATSRVPRRSGNTIYF
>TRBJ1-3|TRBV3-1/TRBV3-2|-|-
TGTGCCAGCAGCCAAGGGGAGACTGGAAACACCATATATTTT
CASSQGETGNTIYF
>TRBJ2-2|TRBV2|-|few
TGTGCCAGCAGTGCGAGAAGGCCCCGAGAGGCCGGGGAGCTGTTTTTT
CASSARRPREAGELFF
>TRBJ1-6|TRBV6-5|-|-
TGTGCCAGCAGTTTAAAGGGCGATAAGGGTTCACCCCTCCACTTT
CASSLKGDKGSPLHF
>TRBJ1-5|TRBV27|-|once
-
CASSSSGAGKEAQHF
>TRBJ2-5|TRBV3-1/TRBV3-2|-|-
TGTGCCAGCAGCCAACATATCCAAGAGACCCAGTACTTC
CASSQHIQETQYF
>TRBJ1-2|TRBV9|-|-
TGTGCCAGCAGCGTCGACGGGACGTACACCTTC
CASSVDGTYTF
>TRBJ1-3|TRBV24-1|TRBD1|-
TGTGCCACCAGTGACCCGGGACAGGGAAACACCATATATTTT
CATSDPGQGNTIYF
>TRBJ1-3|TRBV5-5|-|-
TGTGCCAGCAGCCGGGTGGTGAGCTCTGGAAACACCATATATTTT
CASSRVVSSGNTIYF
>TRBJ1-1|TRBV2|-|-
TGTGCCAGCAGCTCAGACAGGAACACTGAAGCTTTCTTT
CASSSDRNTEAFF
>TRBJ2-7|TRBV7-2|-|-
TGTGCCAGCAGCTTAGACGGGGGGCCCTACGAGCAGTACTTC
CASSLDGGPYEQYF
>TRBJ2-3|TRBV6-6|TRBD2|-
TGTGCCAGCAGTCTTAGAAGAAGCGGGGGGGCCACAGATACGCAGTATTTT
CASSLRRSGGATDTQYF
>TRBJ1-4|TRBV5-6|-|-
TGTGCCAGCAGCTTGGTGGGGGGATTAAAAGAAAAACTGTTTTTT
CASSLVGGLKEKLFF
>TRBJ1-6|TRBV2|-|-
TGTGCCAGCAACGAGGGGGAATCACCCCTCCACTTT
CASNEGESPLHF
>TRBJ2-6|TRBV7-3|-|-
TGTGCCAGCAGCTCCTCAGCTGGGGCCAACGTCCTGACTTTC
CASSSSAGANVLTF
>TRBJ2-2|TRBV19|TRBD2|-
TGTGCCAGTACGGGATTAGCGGGAGTTTTCGGCGGGGAGCTGTTTTTT
CASTGLAGVFGGELFF
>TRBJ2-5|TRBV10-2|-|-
TGCGCCAGCAGTGAGTCGTCTGGAGAGACCCAGTACTTC
CASSESSGETQYF
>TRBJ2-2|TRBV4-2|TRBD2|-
TGTGCCAGCAGCAAAGAAGGCGGACTAGCGGGAACCGGGGAGCTGTTTTTT
CASSKEGGLAGTGELFF
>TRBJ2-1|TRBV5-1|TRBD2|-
TGCGCCAGCAGCTTGGTCCTAGCGGGAGGAAACTCCAAGAGAGCTCCGGGGCAGTTCTTC
CASSLVLAGGNSKRAPGQFF
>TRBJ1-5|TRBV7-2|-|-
TGTGCCATGGGGGGGCAGGGGAAGGTAAGTAATCAGCCCCAGCATTTT
CAMGGQGKVSNQPQHF
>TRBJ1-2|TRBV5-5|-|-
TGTGCCAGCAGCCAGAAAGCGGGGAACGGAATAGGCTACACCTTC
CASSQKAGNGIGYTF
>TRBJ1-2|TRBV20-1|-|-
TGCAGTGCCACCGAATACTATGGCTACACCTTC
CSATEYYGYTF
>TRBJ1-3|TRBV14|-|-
TGTGCCAGCAGCCTAGCGGGAAACACCATATATTTT
CASSLAGNTIYF
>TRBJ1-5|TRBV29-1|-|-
TGCAGCGTTCGAGGAGTCGATAGCAATCAGCCCCAGCATTTT
CSVRGVDSNQPQHF
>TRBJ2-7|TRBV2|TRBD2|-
TGTGCCAGCAGGTGGACTAGCGGCTCCTACGAGCAGTACTTC
CASRWTSGSYEQYF
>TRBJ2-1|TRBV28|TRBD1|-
TGTGCCAGCACCGGGGACAGTCTCAATGAGCAGTTCTTC
CASTGDSLNEQFF
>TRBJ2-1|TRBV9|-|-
TGTGCCAGCAGCGTAGGGCAGGCCTACAATGAGCAGTTCTTC
CASSVGQAYNEQFF
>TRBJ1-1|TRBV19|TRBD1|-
TGTGCCAGTAGTGCCCGGGGACAGGAAGCTTTCTTT
CASSARGQEAFF